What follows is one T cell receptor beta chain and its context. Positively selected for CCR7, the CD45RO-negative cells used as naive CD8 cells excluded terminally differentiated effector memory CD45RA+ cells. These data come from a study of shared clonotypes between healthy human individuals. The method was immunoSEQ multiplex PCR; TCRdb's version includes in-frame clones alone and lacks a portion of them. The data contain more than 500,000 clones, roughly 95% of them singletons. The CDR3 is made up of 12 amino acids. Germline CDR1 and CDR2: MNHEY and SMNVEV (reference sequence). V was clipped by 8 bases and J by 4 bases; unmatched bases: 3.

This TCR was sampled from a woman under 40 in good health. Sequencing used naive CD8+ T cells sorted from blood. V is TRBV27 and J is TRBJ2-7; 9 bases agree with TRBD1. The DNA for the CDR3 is TGTGCCAGCCAGGGACAGGGATACGAGCAGTACTTC. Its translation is CASQGQGYEQYF.